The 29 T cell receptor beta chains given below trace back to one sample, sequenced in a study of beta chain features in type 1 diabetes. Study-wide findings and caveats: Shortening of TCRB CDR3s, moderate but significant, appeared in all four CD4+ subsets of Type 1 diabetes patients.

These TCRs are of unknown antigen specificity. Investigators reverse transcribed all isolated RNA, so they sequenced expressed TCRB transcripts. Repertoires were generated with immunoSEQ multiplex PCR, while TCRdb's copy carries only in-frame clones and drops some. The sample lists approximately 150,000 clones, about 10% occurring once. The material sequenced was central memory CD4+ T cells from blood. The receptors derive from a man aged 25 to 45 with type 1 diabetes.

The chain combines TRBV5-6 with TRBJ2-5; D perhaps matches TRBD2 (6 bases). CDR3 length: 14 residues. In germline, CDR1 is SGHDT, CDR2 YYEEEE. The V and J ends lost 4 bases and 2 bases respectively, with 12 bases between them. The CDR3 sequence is CASSEVGRQETQYF. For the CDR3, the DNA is TGTGCCAGCAGCGAGGTGGGGAGGCAAGAGACCCAGTACTTC.

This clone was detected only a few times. In DNA, the CDR3 is TGTGCCAGCAGTACTCGCAGGGGACCCCCTCAGCCCCAGCATTTT. It encodes CASSTRRGPPQPQHF. The chain combines TRBV6-5 with TRBJ1-5, with a tentative D call TRBD1 (6 bases). The length of the CDR3 is 15 residues. Germline CDR1 and CDR2: MNHEY and SVGAGI. V lost 5 bases to trimming and J lost 6 bases, with 17 bases between them.

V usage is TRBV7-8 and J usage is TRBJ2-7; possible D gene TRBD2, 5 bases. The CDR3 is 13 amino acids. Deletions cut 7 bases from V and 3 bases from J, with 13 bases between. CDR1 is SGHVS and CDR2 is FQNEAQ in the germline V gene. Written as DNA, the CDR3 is TGTGCCAGCAACCGGGGTATGGGCTACGAGCAGTACTTC. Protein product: CASNRGMGYEQYF.

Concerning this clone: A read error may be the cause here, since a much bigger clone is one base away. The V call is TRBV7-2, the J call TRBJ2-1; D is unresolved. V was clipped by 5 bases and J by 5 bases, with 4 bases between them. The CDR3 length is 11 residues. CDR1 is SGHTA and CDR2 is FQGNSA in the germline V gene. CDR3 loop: CASSQNNEQFF. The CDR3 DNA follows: TGTGCCAGCAGCCAAAACAATGAGCAGTTCTTC.

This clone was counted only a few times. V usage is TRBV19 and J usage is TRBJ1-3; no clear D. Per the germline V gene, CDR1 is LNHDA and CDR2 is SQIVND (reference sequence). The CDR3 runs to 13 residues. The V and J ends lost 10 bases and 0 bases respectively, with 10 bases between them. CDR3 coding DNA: TGTGCCACCGAACCCTACTCTGGAAACACCATATATTTT. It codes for CATEPYSGNTIYF.

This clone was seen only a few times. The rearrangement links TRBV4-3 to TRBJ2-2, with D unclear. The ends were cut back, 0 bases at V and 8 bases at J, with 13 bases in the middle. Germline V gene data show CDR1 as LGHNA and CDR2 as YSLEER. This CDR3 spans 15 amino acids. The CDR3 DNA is TGCGCCAGCAGCCAAGAGCGTGTGAAAACGGGGGAGCTGTTTTTT. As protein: CASSQERVKTGELFF.

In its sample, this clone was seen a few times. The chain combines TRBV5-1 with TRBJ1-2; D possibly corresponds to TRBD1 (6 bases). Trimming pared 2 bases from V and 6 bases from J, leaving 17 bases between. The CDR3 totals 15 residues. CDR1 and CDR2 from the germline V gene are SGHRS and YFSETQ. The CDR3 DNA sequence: TGCGCCAGCAGCTTAGGGGCAGGGGCCTCTAATGGCTACACCTTC. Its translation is CASSLGAGASNGYTF.

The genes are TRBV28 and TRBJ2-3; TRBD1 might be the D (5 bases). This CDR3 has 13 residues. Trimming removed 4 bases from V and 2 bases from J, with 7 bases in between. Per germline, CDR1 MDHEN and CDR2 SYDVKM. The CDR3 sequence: CASSSQDTDTQYF. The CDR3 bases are TGTGCCAGCAGTTCACAGGACACAGATACGCAGTATTTT.

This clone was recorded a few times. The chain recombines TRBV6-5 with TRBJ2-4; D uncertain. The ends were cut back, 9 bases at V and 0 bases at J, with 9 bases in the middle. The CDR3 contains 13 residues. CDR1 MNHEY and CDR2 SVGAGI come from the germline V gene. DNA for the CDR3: TGTGCCAGTCGCTCACTAGCCAAAAACATTCAGTACTTC. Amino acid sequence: CASRSLAKNIQYF.

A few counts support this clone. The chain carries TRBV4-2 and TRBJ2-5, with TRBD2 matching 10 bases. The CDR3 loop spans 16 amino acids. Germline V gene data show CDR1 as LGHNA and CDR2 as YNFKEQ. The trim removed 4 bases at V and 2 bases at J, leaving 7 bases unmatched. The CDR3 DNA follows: TGTGCCAGCAGCCTTTCCGGGACTAGCGCTCAAGAGACCCAGTACTTC. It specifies CASSLSGTSAQETQYF.

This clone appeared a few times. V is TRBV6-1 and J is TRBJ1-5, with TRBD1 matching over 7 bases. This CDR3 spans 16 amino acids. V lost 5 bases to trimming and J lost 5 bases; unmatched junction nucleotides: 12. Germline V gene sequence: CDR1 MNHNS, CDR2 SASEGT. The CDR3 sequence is CASSQGTADGDQPQHF. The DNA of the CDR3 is TGTGCCAGCAGTCAAGGGACAGCCGACGGCGATCAGCCCCAGCATTTT.

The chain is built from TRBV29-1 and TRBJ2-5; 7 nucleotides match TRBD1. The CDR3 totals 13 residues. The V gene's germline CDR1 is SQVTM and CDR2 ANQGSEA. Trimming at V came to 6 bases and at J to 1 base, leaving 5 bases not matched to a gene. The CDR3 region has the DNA TGCAGCGTCGCCCGACAGGGCCAAGAGACCCAGTACTTC. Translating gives CSVARQGQETQYF.

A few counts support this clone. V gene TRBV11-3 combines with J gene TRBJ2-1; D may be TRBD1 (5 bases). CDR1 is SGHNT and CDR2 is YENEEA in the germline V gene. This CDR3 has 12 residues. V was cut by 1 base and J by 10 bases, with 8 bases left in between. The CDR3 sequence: CASSLAGFEQFF. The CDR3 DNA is TGTGCCAGCAGCTTAGCAGGGTTCGAGCAGTTCTTC.

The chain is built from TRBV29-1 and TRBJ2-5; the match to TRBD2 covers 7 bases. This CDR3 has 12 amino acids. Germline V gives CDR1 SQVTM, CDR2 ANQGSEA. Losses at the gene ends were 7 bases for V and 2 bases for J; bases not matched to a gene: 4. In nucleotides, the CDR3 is TGCAGCGGGGGGGGTGCACAAGAGACCCAGTACTTC. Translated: CSGGGAQETQYF.

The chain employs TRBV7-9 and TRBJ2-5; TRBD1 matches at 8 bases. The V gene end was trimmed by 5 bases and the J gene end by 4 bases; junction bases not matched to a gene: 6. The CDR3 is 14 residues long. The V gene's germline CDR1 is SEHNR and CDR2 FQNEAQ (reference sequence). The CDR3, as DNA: TGTGCCAGCAGCCAATTCACAGGGGGAGAGACCCAGTACTTC. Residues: CASSQFTGGETQYF.

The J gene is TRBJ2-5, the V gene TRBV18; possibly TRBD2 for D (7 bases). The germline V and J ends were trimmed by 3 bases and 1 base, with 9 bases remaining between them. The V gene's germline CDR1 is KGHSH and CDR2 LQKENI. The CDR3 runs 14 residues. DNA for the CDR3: TGTGCCAGCTCACCGAGGGGGGGCCAAGAGACCCAGTACTTC. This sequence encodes CASSPRGGQETQYF.

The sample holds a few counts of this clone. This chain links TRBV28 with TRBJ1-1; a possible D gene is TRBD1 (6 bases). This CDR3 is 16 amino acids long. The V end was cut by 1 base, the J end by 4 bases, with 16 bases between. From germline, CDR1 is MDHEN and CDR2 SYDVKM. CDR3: CASSLSPWGQGTEAFF. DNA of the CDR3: TGTGCCAGCAGTTTATCGCCTTGGGGGCAGGGCACTGAAGCTTTCTTT.

CDR3 nucleotides: TGTGCCAGCGGGCTAGCGGGGGGGGAGCAGTTCTTC. This encodes CASGLAGGEQFF. The V call is TRBV28, the J call TRBJ2-1; 12 bases fit TRBD2. The V gene end was trimmed by 8 bases and the J gene end by 10 bases; junction bases not matched to a gene: 3. CDR1 and CDR2 from the germline V gene are MDHEN and SYDVKM. The CDR3 loop spans 12 amino acids.

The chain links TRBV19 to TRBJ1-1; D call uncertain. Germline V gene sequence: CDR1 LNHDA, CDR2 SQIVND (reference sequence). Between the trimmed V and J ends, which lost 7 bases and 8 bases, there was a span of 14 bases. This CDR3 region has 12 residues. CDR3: CASITPRGEAFF. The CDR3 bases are TGTGCCAGTATTACCCCGCGAGGCGAAGCTTTCTTT.

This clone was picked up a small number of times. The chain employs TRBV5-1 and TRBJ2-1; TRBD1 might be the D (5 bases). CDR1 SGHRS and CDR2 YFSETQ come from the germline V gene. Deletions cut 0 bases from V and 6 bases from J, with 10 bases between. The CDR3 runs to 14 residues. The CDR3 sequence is CASSLASQGNEQFF. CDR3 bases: TGCGCCAGCAGCTTGGCCTCGCAGGGCAATGAGCAGTTCTTC.

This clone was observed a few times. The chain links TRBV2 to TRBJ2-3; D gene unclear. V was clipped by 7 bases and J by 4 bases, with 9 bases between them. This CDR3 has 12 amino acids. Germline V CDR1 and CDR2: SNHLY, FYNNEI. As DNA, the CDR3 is TGTGCCAGCACTATACGGGCAGATACGCAGTATTTT. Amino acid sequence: CASTIRADTQYF.

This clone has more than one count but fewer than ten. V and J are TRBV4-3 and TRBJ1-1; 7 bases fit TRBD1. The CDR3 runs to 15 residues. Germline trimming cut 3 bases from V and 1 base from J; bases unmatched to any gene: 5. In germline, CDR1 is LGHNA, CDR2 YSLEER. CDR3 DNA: TGCGCCAGCAGCCAGACCCGGGACAGGAACACTGAAGCTTTCTTT. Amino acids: CASSQTRDRNTEAFF.

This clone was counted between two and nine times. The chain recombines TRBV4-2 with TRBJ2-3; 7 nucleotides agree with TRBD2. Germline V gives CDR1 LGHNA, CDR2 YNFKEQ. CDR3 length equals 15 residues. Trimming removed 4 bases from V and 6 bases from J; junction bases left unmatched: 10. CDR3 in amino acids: CASSPGRHSGDTQYF. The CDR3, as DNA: TGTGCCAGCAGCCCGGGAAGACATAGCGGGGATACGCAGTATTTT.

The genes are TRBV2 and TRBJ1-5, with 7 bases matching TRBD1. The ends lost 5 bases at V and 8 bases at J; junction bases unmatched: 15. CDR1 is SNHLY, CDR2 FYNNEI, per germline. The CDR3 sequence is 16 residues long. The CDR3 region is CASSPRDSGLGKPQHF. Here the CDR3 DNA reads TGTGCCAGCAGTCCGCGGGACAGCGGATTGGGTAAGCCCCAGCATTTT.

CDR3 protein: CASSVDRGEQYF. CDR3 sequence (DNA): TGTGCCAGCTCAGTCGACAGGGGTGAGCAGTACTTC. J is TRBJ2-7 and V is TRBV18; 8 positions match TRBD1. Trimming removed 5 bases from V and 7 bases from J; junction bases left unmatched: 4. The CDR3 loop spans 12 amino acids. Germline values: CDR1 KGHSH, CDR2 LQKENI.

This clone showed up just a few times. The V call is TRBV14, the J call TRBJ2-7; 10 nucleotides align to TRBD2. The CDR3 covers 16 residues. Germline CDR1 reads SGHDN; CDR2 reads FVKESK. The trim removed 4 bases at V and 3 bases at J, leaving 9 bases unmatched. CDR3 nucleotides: TGTGCCAGCAGCCCGGGAGGGCTAGCGGGGGACTACGAGCAGTACTTC. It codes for CASSPGGLAGDYEQYF.

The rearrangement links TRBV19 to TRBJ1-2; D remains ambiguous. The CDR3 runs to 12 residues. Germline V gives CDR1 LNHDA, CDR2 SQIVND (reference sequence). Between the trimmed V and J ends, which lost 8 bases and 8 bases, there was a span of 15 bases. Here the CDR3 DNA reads TGTGCCAGTCGGCCTAGTACGAGAGGCTACACCTTC. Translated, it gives CASRPSTRGYTF.

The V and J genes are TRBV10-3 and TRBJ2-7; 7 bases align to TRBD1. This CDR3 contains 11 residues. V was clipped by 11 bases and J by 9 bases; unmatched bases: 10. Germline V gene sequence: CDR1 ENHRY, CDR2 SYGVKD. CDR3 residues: CAAGDRDRQYF. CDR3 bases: TGTGCCGCAGGGGACCGGGACAGGCAGTACTTC.

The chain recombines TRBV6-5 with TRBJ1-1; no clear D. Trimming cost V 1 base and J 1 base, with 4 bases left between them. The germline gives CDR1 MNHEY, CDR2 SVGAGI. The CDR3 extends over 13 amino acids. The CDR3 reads CASSYLRNTEAFF. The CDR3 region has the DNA TGTGCCAGCAGTTACTTGCGGAACACTGAAGCTTTCTTT.